This T cell receptor (beta chain) was captured in a study of T cell responses to AZD1222 COVID-19 vaccine (dated by TCRdb to the early 2020s). Turning to the overall study: TCR sequencing covered 233 trial participants: about 210 given two doses of AZD1222 and around 26 given two doses of MenACWY control vaccine. Trial participants were enrolled by age into subgroups of 18-55, 56-69 and 70-plus years, and around 150, 28 and 57 TCR-sequenced participants, respectively, were included in these subgroups. What the work shows at the level of the full study, not this receptor alone: Conclusions about previously exposed vaccinees are limited because only a handful of AZD1222 recipients were SARS-CoV-2 seropositive at baseline. The whole spike protein was spanned by vaccine-associated CD4 TCRs, and dominant responses were seen in regions 160-218 and 743-854. A significant rise in spike-specific TCR breadth and depth was observed after two AZD1222 doses relative to day 0 and relative to MenACWY recipients. No day 14 peak-response samples were available, so repertoires were characterized only after the peak T cell response. Most participants were white British and females outnumbered males, and the authors suggested that clonal diversity may have been underestimated. Reportedly, almost half of the unique spike-specific TCRs recognized epitopes lying outside the regions that are mutated in the B.1.351 and B.1.1.7 variants. In the small 56-69-year group, the increase in depth fell short of significance, most likely because of low power.

There are 15 amino acids in the CDR3, from cysteine to phenylalanine inclusive. The read is trimmed to its CDR3 DNA, 45 bases read in frame from base 1. V and J lose 7 bases and 3 bases, and a span of 16 bases separates them. CDR1 LNHDA and CDR2 SQIVND were looked up in the germline V gene (reference sequence). The CDR3 regions of human TCRbeta chains were subjected to immunosequencing. Per the source publication's procedure: TCRs in the repertoires were compared against a reference library of SARS-CoV-2-specific TCRs that had been generated with the MIRA antigen-specificity platform. Breadth was defined as the fraction of unique TCRs that were SARS-CoV-2-associated. Depth was defined as the fraction of total T cells that were SARS-CoV-2-associated. Using the MIRA data, each spike-specific TCR was mapped to the spike region that the TCR reacts to and placed in a CD4 or CD8 class. Log10-transformed breadth and depth values were compared by one-way ANOVA with Sidak's multiple comparisons tests. TCRdb mirrors the immuneACCESS table, restricted to in-frame sequences. Some clones are absent from its copies; in checked studies, under half trace to an unresolved V gene, and the reason for the others is unknown. V, J and clone size were drawn from that table, and D and trimming were deduced from the DNA. The table for this sample lists roughly 150,000 clones; over 85% of them were counted only once. The top ten clones comprise 6.5% to 8.5% of the sample.

This clone was detected once. Its antigen target is currently unknown. No much larger clone exists at a distance of one base, and base qualities are not known. The time point label, as the study defines it: about 28 days (+/-7) after the second vaccine dose. AZD1222 recipients whose second dose came at about 4 weeks and those whose second dose came at about 12 weeks were combined into one group, since spike-specific TCR depth and breadth did not differ between the two schedules. The vaccinee samples were drawn from two UK trials, COV001 and COV002, one of which was a single-blind randomized controlled phase 2/3 trial testing AZD1222 (ChAdOx1 nCoV-19) in healthy adults. For TCRbeta chain sequencing, PBMC samples from trial participants were taken at day 0 and at day 28 after the second dose.

This sequence uses TRBV19 and TRBJ1-5; the D gene remains uncertain. The starting material was peripheral blood, obtained 28 days after the second AZD1222 dose. The clonotype was recovered from an adult who received the AZD1222 COVID-19 vaccine. The CDR3 here reads CASTPSGRANQPQHF. The sequenced DNA: TGTGCCAGTACTCCCTCCGGCCGCGCCAATCAGCCCCAGCATTTT.